Below, 26 T cell receptor beta chains from the same sample are listed, as sequenced in a study of OX40 agonist ivuxolimab in advanced cancers. Sequencing was performed with immunoSEQ multiplex PCR; in TCRdb, only in-frame clones are kept and a portion is missing. The data hold 95,000 to 100,000 clones, with about four fifths observed a single time. Sequencing was performed on CD4+ or CD8+ T cells sorted from blood, taken in a trial of the OX40 agonist ivuxolimab. These receptors were obtained from an adult with an advanced solid tumor such as melanoma, head and neck, liver or kidney cancer.

The J gene is TRBJ2-3, the V gene TRBV6-1, with D maybe TRBD1 (5 bases). Deletions cut 4 bases from V and 6 bases from J, with 8 bases between. This CDR3 is 12 amino acids long. CDR1 is MNHNS, CDR2 SASEGT, per germline. The CDR3 region is CASSGTSDTQYF. The CDR3, as DNA: TGTGCCAGCAGTGGGACATCGGATACGCAGTATTTT.

This clone was counted a few times. The rearrangement uses TRBV9 and TRBJ2-2; tentatively, D is TRBD2 (5 bases). Germline CDR1 SGDLS, CDR2 YYNGEE. This CDR3 is 16 amino acids long. Trimming stripped 0 bases from V and 5 bases from J, with 14 bases between. The CDR3 loop reads CASSVVSLAQTGELFF. CDR3 DNA sequence: TGTGCCAGCAGCGTAGTGAGTCTAGCACAGACCGGGGAGCTGTTTTTT.

The chain employs TRBV7-2 and TRBJ1-2; D possibly corresponds to TRBD1 (6 bases). V was cut by 5 bases and J by 8 bases, with 15 bases left in between. The CDR3 consists of 13 residues. CDR1 is SGHTA, CDR2 FQGNSA, per germline. This CDR3 is CASSPLRGLGYTF. CDR3 DNA: TGTGCCAGCAGCCCCCTCCGGGGGCTAGGCTACACCTTC.

The V and J genes are TRBV7-2 and TRBJ1-2; 7 bases match TRBD1. The CDR3 spans 16 residues. Germline V gene data show CDR1 as SGHTA and CDR2 as FQGNSA. With V trimmed by 5 bases and J by 7 bases, 16 bases remained unmatched. The CDR3 reads CASSADPMTGPSGYTF. CDR3 nucleotide sequence: TGTGCCAGCAGCGCCGATCCGATGACAGGGCCTAGTGGCTACACCTTC. Supplemented by reference TRBV7-2 and TRBJ1-2, the full variable domain reads GAGVSQSPSNKVTEKGKDVELRCDPISGHTALYWYRQSLGQGLEFLIYFQGNSAPDKSGLPSDRFSAERTGGSVSTLTIQRTQQEDSAVYLCASSADPMTGPSGYTFGSGTRLTVV.

The gene calls are TRBV7-6 and TRBJ1-5; D ambiguous. V was trimmed by 1 base and J by 6 bases, leaving 13 bases between them. The CDR3 has 15 residues. Germline V lookup: CDR1 SGHVS, CDR2 FNYEAQ. The CDR3 sequence: CASSLDGREGQPQHF. In DNA form, the CDR3 reads TGTGCCAGCAGCTTAGATGGTAGGGAAGGTCAGCCCCAGCATTTT. Together with reference TRBV7-6 and TRBJ1-5, the CDR3 gives the full variable domain: GAGVSQSPRYKVTKRGQDVALRCDPISGHVSLYWYRQALGQGPEFLTYFNYEAQQDKSGLPNDRFSAERPEGSISTLTIQRTEQRDSAMYRCASSLDGREGQPQHFGDGTRLSIL.

The chain has TRBV6-6 and TRBJ1-5; a weak D match, TRBD1 (6 bases). Germline loops: CDR1 MNHNY, CDR2 SVGAGI (reference sequence). There are 15 residues in the CDR3. V lost 2 bases and J lost 9, with 17 bases in between. DNA of the CDR3: TGTGCCAGCAGTTACCCAGACAGGAAGGCCGGGCCCCAGCATTTT. Encoded protein: CASSYPDRKAGPQHF.

There are a few counts of this clone. V usage is TRBV7-8 and J usage is TRBJ2-2, with D perhaps assigned TRBD1 or TRBD2 (5 bases each). In germline, CDR1 is SGHVS, CDR2 FQNEAQ. The V end lost 3 bases, the J end lost 8 bases, and 19 bases lay between the germline ends. The CDR3 sequence is 16 residues long. CDR3 protein: CASSLGDSTLHGELFF. CDR3 DNA: TGTGCCAGCAGCTTGGGAGACAGCACTCTCCATGGGGAGCTGTTTTTT.

J is TRBJ2-1 and V is TRBV19; 10 positions agree with TRBD1. After removal of 5 bases from V and 9 bases from J, the junction contained 19 bases not matched to a gene. The CDR3 is 18 amino acids. The germline gives CDR1 LNHDA, CDR2 SQIVND (reference sequence). This chain's CDR3 is CASSFSRPGTGAGTEQFF. In DNA, the CDR3 is TGTGCCAGTAGTTTTAGCAGGCCCGGGACAGGGGCCGGGACTGAGCAGTTCTTC.

This clone has just one count. The chain couples TRBV7-2 to TRBJ2-4; maybe TRBD1 (5 bases). Looked up from germline, CDR1 is SGHTA and CDR2 is FQGNSA. The CDR3 is made up of 15 amino acids. Trimming removed 5 bases at V and 7 bases at J, with 18 bases between. This CDR3 reads CASSPKVRQGNIQYF. Written as DNA, the CDR3 is TGTGCCAGCAGCCCCAAAGTGAGGCAGGGCAACATTCAGTACTTC.

The chain employs TRBV7-9 and TRBJ2-7; D perhaps matches TRBD1 (6 bases). The CDR3 is made up of 15 amino acids. Looked up from germline, CDR1 is SEHNR and CDR2 is FQNEAQ (reference sequence). The V end lost 6 bases, the J end lost 0 bases, and 15 bases lay between the germline ends. CDR3 residues: CASSQGFGVSYEQYF. DNA of the CDR3: TGTGCCAGCAGTCAGGGGTTTGGGGTCTCCTACGAGCAGTACTTC. The full variable domain, its missing parts supplied by reference TRBV7-9 and TRBJ2-7, is DTGVSQNPRHKITKRGQNVTFRCDPISEHNRLYWYRQTLGQGPEFLTYFQNEAQLEKSRLLSDRFSAERPKGSFSTLEIQRTEQGDSAMYLCASSQGFGVSYEQYFGPGTRLTVT.

The count of this clone is one. The rearrangement joins TRBV19 to TRBJ1-1; unclear D gene. V lost 4 bases and J lost 9, with 15 bases in between. Germline V gene data show CDR1 as LNHDA and CDR2 as SQIVND (reference sequence). The CDR3 spans 13 residues. CDR3 nucleotides: TGTGCCAGTAGTAGGGGTTCAGCGTCCAAAGCTTTCTTT. Its protein is CASSRGSASKAFF.

The rearrangement links TRBV27 to TRBJ1-5, with TRBD1 as a possible D gene (5 bases). V was clipped by 3 bases and J by 9 bases, with 12 bases between them. CDR1 and CDR2 (germline): MNHEY, SMNVEV (reference sequence). CDR3 length: 13 amino acids. CDR3 nucleotide sequence: TGTGCCAGCAGTTTCAGGGCGCGGGGGCCCCAGCATTTT. Translating gives CASSFRARGPQHF.

The gene calls are TRBV7-2 and TRBJ2-1; TRBD1 might be the D (5 bases). The V gene's germline CDR1 is SGHTA and CDR2 FQGNSA. The V and J ends lost 1 base and 4 bases respectively, with 8 bases between them. The CDR3 covers 14 residues. CDR3 DNA sequence: TGTGCCAGCAGCTTAGTCCAGGGATACAATGAGCAGTTCTTC. Its translation: CASSLVQGYNEQFF.

This sequence joins TRBV9 and TRBJ2-1; TRBD2 matches 8 bases. Trimming took 4 bases from V and 0 from J; bases not matched to a gene: 6. Germline lookup yields CDR1 SGDLS and CDR2 YYNGEE. The CDR3 is 16 amino acids. The CDR3 loop reads CASSPIAGSSYNEQFF. CDR3 bases: TGTGCCAGCAGCCCCATAGCGGGAAGCTCCTACAATGAGCAGTTCTTC.

The chain uses TRBV6-6 and TRBJ1-1; TRBD1 aligns across 7 bases. Germline V gene data show CDR1 as MNHNY and CDR2 as SVGAGI (reference sequence). Trimming at V came to 5 bases and at J to 2 bases, leaving 5 bases not matched to a gene. The length of the CDR3 is 14 residues. The CDR3 loop is CASSLRGINTEAFF. The CDR3 DNA reads TGTGCCAGCAGTCTCAGGGGGATTAACACTGAAGCTTTCTTT.

The V call is TRBV29-1, the J call TRBJ1-1; 7 bases are shared with TRBD1. The CDR3 is 14 amino acids. V was pared by 7 bases and J by 4 bases, with 12 bases of the junction left unmatched. The germline CDR1 and CDR2 sequences are SQVTM and ANQGSEA. The CDR3 DNA follows: TGCAGCGCTGGGATGAGGGGGCTAGGCACTGAAGCTTTCTTT. Translated: CSAGMRGLGTEAFF.

The chain combines TRBV28 with TRBJ2-5; D perhaps matches TRBD1 (5 bases). CDR1 and CDR2 from the germline V gene are MDHEN and SYDVKM. There are 13 residues in the CDR3. V was clipped by 6 bases and J by 2 bases, with 10 bases between them. The CDR3 here is CASRGAGQETQYF. In nucleotides, the CDR3 is TGTGCCAGCAGAGGGGCAGGACAAGAGACCCAGTACTTC.

This clone was counted once. The chain uses TRBV5-5 and TRBJ2-2; D uncertain. The V end lost 3 bases, the J end lost 6 bases, and 9 bases lay between the germline ends. CDR3 size: 13 residues. Germline assignment: CDR1 SGHKS and CDR2 YYEKEE (reference sequence). In DNA form, the CDR3 reads TGTGCCAGCAGCTCCTCTGCTGCCGGGGAGCTGTTTTTT. Translating it yields CASSSSAAGELFF.

The chain recombines TRBV25-1 with TRBJ1-3; D remains unclear. CDR3 size: 12 residues. Deletions cut 8 bases from V and 4 bases from J, with 9 bases between. The V gene's germline CDR1 is MGHDK and CDR2 SYGVNS. This chain's CDR3 is CASFGGGNTIYF. The CDR3 DNA reads as TGTGCCAGCTTCGGAGGGGGAAACACCATATATTTT.

J is TRBJ2-1 and V is TRBV11-2; D perhaps matches TRBD2 (5 bases). The CDR3 length is 15 residues. CDR1 SGHAT and CDR2 FQNNGV come from the germline V gene. Trimming stripped 1 base from V and 5 bases from J, with 12 bases between. In DNA form, the CDR3 reads TGTGCCAGCAGCTTAGGGTCTAGCCAGAACAATGAGCAGTTCTTC. It codes for CASSLGSSQNNEQFF.

This clone occurred a few times. The V and J genes are TRBV27 and TRBJ2-3; weak D call: TRBD2 (7 bases). Germline V gene lookup returns CDR1 MNHEY and CDR2 SMNVEV (reference sequence). This CDR3 has 16 residues. The germline V and J ends were trimmed by 6 bases and 0 bases, with 16 bases remaining between them. CDR3 sequence reads: CASRIRGRVSTDTQYF. For the CDR3, the DNA is TGTGCCAGCAGAATAAGGGGGAGGGTCAGCACAGATACGCAGTATTTT.

The chain recombines TRBV6-5 with TRBJ1-1; no firm D call. The V and J ends lost 5 bases and 9 bases respectively, with 10 bases between them. Germline lookup yields CDR1 MNHEY and CDR2 SVGAGI. The CDR3 is 11 residues long. CDR3 loop: CASSIGSKAFF. Written as DNA, the CDR3 is TGTGCCAGCAGTATAGGCTCAAAAGCTTTCTTT.

V and J are TRBV27 and TRBJ2-7; D gene ambiguous. The germline CDR1 and CDR2 sequences are MNHEY and SMNVEV (reference sequence). V gave up 5 bases and J gave up 1 base, with 18 bases separating them. The CDR3 runs 16 residues. CDR3 nucleotide sequence: TGTGCCAGCAGTCCTTCTACCCAATTACGATCCTACGAGCAGTACTTC. Encoded protein: CASSPSTQLRSYEQYF.

This chain uses TRBV18 with TRBJ2-7, with D perhaps TRBD2 (6 bases). The V and J ends lost 5 bases and 2 bases respectively, with 10 bases between them. The CDR3 sequence is 13 residues long. The germline V gene has CDR1 KGHSH and CDR2 LQKENI. In DNA form, the CDR3 reads TGTGCCAGCTCAGACCGACTAGCCTACGAGCAGTACTTC. Protein: CASSDRLAYEQYF.

V is TRBV5-4 and J is TRBJ1-2; no definite D call. The CDR3 loop spans 11 amino acids. Germline V gives CDR1 SGHNT, CDR2 YYREEE (reference sequence). The V end lost 4 bases, the J end lost 0 bases, and 1 base lay between the germline ends. The DNA for the CDR3 is TGTGCCAGCAGCGCTAACTATGGCTACACCTTC. Protein sequence: CASSANYGYTF.

V usage is TRBV6-6 and J usage is TRBJ2-7; 9 bases match TRBD1. The V segment lost 0 bases and the J segment 4 bases; nucleotides outside the gene matches: 1. This CDR3 comprises 14 residues. Per the germline V gene, CDR1 is MNHNY and CDR2 is SVGAGI (reference sequence). The CDR3 DNA follows: TGTGCCAGCAGTTACTCACAGGGGGCTTACGAGCAGTACTTC. It yields the protein CASSYSQGAYEQYF.